The T cell receptor beta chain under discussion was sequenced for a study of T cells after yellow fever vaccination. Overall study results and limits: Once the booster was given, most primary-vaccination clones reappeared, at about 95% for CD4 and 85% to 90% for CD8.

5'RACE template switching produced TCR cDNA carrying a universal primer site and UMIs. TCRdb fed the 5' RACE reads into MiXCR, producing one record per CDR3 protein. In the table there are just under 600,000 distinct CDR3 sequences, approximately 13% of which are singletons. CDR1 SGHTA and CDR2 FQGNSA come from the germline V gene. With 5 bases clipped from V and 5 bases from J, the junction kept 7 bases outside the gene matches. The CDR3 is 14 residues long. This clonotype was recorded a few times. The target antigen is unknown. V usage is TRBV7-2 and J usage is TRBJ2-5, with 8 nucleotides matching TRBD1. The sample consisted of PBMCs, taken on the day of the yellow fever booster vaccination. The sequence was obtained from a man aged 30-40 years who received the YFV17D yellow fever vaccine. CDR3 in amino acids: CASSTGQGRETQYF. The CDR3 region has the DNA TGTGCCAGCAGCACAGGACAGGGCCGGGAGACCCAGTACTTC.